This T cell receptor (beta chain) was obtained from a study of CD8 T cells in ankylosing spondylitis. This CDR3 is built from 15 residues. V dropped 5 bases and J dropped 6; count of bases not matched to a gene: 10. Germline assignment: CDR1 SGHRS and CDR2 YFSETQ. Scientists made TCR beta libraries using quantitative 5'-RACE with molecular barcodes. One entry per CDR3 protein, called by TCRdb with MiXCR from the 5' RACE reads. The table includes some 140,000 distinct CDR3 sequences, more than 9.5% detected once. This clonotype was counted at least ten times. Its antigen is not known. Whole-study results and caveats: Characteristic, it appeared, of ankylosing spondylitis blood was a TCR beta motif of roughly 8 highly homologous variants. In reactive arthritis synovial fluid and blood, some motif variants had been reported before.

The V gene is TRBV5-1, the J gene TRBJ1-2, with 10 bases lining up with TRBD1. The receptor was isolated from a female donor with ankylosing spondylitis or in good health (not recorded which). Material: blood, either unsorted or a sorted T cell fraction (not recorded which). The CDR3 DNA is TGCGCCAGCAGTTATTCAACCGGGACAGGGGATGGCTACACCTTC. It yields the protein CASSYSTGTGDGYTF.